This entry lists 20 T cell receptor beta chains sequenced from one sample in a study of blood T cells in healthy people across ages. Primed by a sample-barcoded 5' primer and a J-beta primer mix, a second PCR proceeded for about 6 to 12 cycles. TCRdb called the 5' RACE reads again in MiXCR, with one record for every CDR3 protein. The table has 550,000 to 750,000 distinct CDR3 sequences, roughly 21% seen once; the top ten hold roughly 3.6%. The sample was blood. Receptors originate from a man between 70 and 80 years old in good health.

This clonotype was counted between two and nine times. The chain couples TRBV2 to TRBJ1-5; D is undetermined. There are 11 residues in the CDR3. Germline V gene data show CDR1 as SNHLY and CDR2 as FYNNEI. Trimming stripped 4 bases from V and 5 bases from J, with 3 bases between. CDR3 amino acids: CASSVDQPQHF. The CDR3 DNA follows: TGTGCCAGCAGTGTGGATCAGCCCCAGCATTTT.

The gene calls are TRBV25-1 and TRBJ1-1, with D maybe TRBD1 (6 bases). Germline V CDR1 and CDR2: MGHDK, SYGVNS. CDR3 length: 15 amino acids. Between the trimmed V and J ends, which lost 4 bases and 1 base, there was a span of 13 bases. CDR3 loop: CASSAQGIGNTEAFF. CDR3 DNA: TGTGCCAGCAGTGCGCAGGGGATTGGGAACACTGAAGCTTTCTTT.

This clonotype showed up just a few times. V and J are TRBV2 and TRBJ2-3; 10 bases are a match to TRBD2. Germline V lookup: CDR1 SNHLY, CDR2 FYNNEI. This CDR3 comprises 14 residues. J lost 6 bases, V lost 6 bases, and 6 bases had no gene match. CDR3 sequence: CASSRTSGWDTQYF. In nucleotides, the CDR3 is TGTGCCAGCAGCCGGACTAGCGGTTGGGATACGCAGTATTTT.

The chain has TRBV12-3 or TRBV12-4 and TRBJ2-6; D not resolved. Trimming took 5 bases from V and 1 from J, leaving 15 bases between them. This CDR3 comprises 17 residues. The CDR3 coding sequence is TGTGCCAGCAGTCCCCCAGGAGCAAGATCTGGGGCCAACGTCCTGACTTTC. Protein product: CASSPPGARSGANVLTF.

In this sample, this clonotype turned up a few times. The chain recombines TRBV10-1 with TRBJ2-3; D is possibly TRBD1 (6 bases). Per the germline V gene, CDR1 is WNHNN and CDR2 is SYGVQD (reference sequence). The V and J ends lost 7 bases and 3 bases respectively, with 17 bases between them. The CDR3 has 15 amino acids. CDR3 residues: CASTSGHGTTDTQYF. DNA of the CDR3: TGCGCCAGCACCTCCGGACACGGGACAACAGATACGCAGTATTTT.

V is TRBV20-1 and J is TRBJ2-1; 8 bases are a match to TRBD2. With V trimmed by 0 bases and J by 5 bases, 6 bases remained unmatched. This CDR3 region has 15 residues. The V gene's germline CDR1 is DFQATT and CDR2 SNEGSKA (reference sequence). In DNA, the CDR3 is TGCAGTGCTAGAGATCCTAGCGGGCTCAACAATGAGCAGTTCTTC. This codes for CSARDPSGLNNEQFF.

This sequence joins TRBV6-2 or TRBV6-3 and TRBJ1-4; D possibly corresponds to TRBD1 (5 bases). This CDR3 is built from 15 residues. Looked up from germline, CDR1 is MNHEY and CDR2 is SVGEGT. The V and J ends lost 2 bases and 13 bases respectively, with 20 bases between them. The CDR3 sequence is CASSYAVGRPDALFF. Written as DNA, the CDR3 is TGTGCCAGCAGTTACGCCGTGGGACGCCCAGACGCACTGTTTTTT.

The chain joins TRBV4-1 to TRBJ2-5, with 11 positions matching TRBD2. The better agreement between TRBJ2-1 and the DNA end casts doubt on the J call. Germline assignment: CDR1 MGHRA and CDR2 YSYEKL. This CDR3 has 16 residues. CDR3 sequence reads: CASSQGLAGGIYEQFF. The CDR3 bases are TGCGCCAGCAGCCAAGGGCTAGCGGGAGGAATCTATGAGCAGTTCTTC.

This clonotype showed up just a few times. The V gene is TRBV7-9, the J gene TRBJ1-6; the D gene is possibly TRBD1 (5 bases). Trimming shortened V by 6 bases and J by 7 bases, and 13 bases separated the two germline ends. CDR1 is SEHNR and CDR2 is FQNEAQ in the germline V gene (reference sequence). The CDR3 extends over 14 amino acids. CDR3 loop: CASSSETDNSPLHF. As DNA, the CDR3 is TGTGCCAGCAGTTCCGAGACAGACAATTCACCCCTCCACTTT. Filled out from reference TRBV7-9 and TRBJ1-6, the complete variable domain reads DTGVSQNPRHKITKRGQNVTFRCDPISEHNRLYWYRQTLGQGPEFLTYFQNEAQLEKSRLLSDRFSAERPKGSFSTLEIQRTEQGDSAMYLCASSSETDNSPLHFGNGTRLTVT.

This clonotype was seen a handful of times. DNA of the CDR3: TGTGCCAGCAGCTTGGTGTCTAGCGGAACAGATACGCAGTATTTT. Translation gives CASSLVSSGTDTQYF. The genes are TRBV7-3 and TRBJ2-3; 7 nucleotides align to TRBD2. This CDR3 has 15 residues. Germline trimming cut 3 bases from V and 3 bases from J; bases unmatched to any gene: 6. Germline CDR1 is SGHTA and CDR2 is FQGTGA.

This clonotype was detected a few times. The chain joins TRBV2 to TRBJ1-3; D perhaps matches TRBD1 (5 bases). Germline V gives CDR1 SNHLY, CDR2 FYNNEI. The V gene lost 1 base and the J gene lost 4 bases, with 8 bases spanning the gap. The CDR3 spans 14 residues. The CDR3 DNA sequence: TGTGCCAGCAGTGAAGATGGGGCCGGAAACACCATATATTTT. This translates into CASSEDGAGNTIYF.

There are many counts of this clonotype. The V and J genes are TRBV2 and TRBJ2-5, with 9 bases fitting TRBD1. Germline CDR1 SNHLY, CDR2 FYNNEI. V was clipped by 5 bases and J by 2 bases; unmatched bases: 3. CDR3 length: 14 residues. The CDR3 bases are TGTGCCAGCAGTCGTGACAGGGGGCAAGAGACCCAGTACTTC. Residues: CASSRDRGQETQYF.

This sequence joins TRBV6-1 and TRBJ2-5; D is perhaps TRBD1 or TRBD2 (5 bases each). The assigned J gene may be wrong: the sequence end matches TRBJ2-7 better. The CDR3 loop spans 15 amino acids. CDR1 is MNHNS and CDR2 is SASEGT in the germline V gene. The CDR3 DNA reads TGTGCCAGCTGTACGGGACGTAGAAGCTCCTACGAGCAGTACTTC. This codes for CASCTGRRSSYEQYF.

The table lists this clonotype with many counts. The chain recombines TRBV2 with TRBJ2-5, with 10 nucleotides matching TRBD2. Germline trimming cut 7 bases from V and 4 bases from J; bases unmatched to any gene: 12. The CDR3 consists of 16 residues. Germline V gene sequence: CDR1 SNHLY, CDR2 FYNNEI. The CDR3 loop reads CASTEGLAGVAETQYF. The DNA of the CDR3 is TGTGCCAGCACCGAGGGTCTAGCGGGAGTAGCAGAGACCCAGTACTTC.

The rearrangement joins TRBV29-1 to TRBJ1-5; D is possibly TRBD1 (6 bases). Trimming pared 4 bases from V and 0 bases from J, leaving 13 bases between. This CDR3 is built from 15 residues. From germline, CDR1 is SQVTM and CDR2 ANQGSEA. CDR3 sequence (DNA): TGCAGCGTTGTGTCAGGGGCAGATAGCAATCAGCCCCAGCATTTT. Residues: CSVVSGADSNQPQHF. Combining the CDR3 with reference TRBV29-1 and TRBJ1-5 gives the whole variable domain SAVISQKPSRDICQRGTSLTIQCQVDSQVTMMFWYRQQPGQSLTLIATANQGSEATYESGFVIDKFPISRPNLTFSTLTVSNMSPEDSSIYLCSVVSGADSNQPQHFGDGTRLSIL.

V gene TRBV20-1 combines with J gene TRBJ1-2; TRBD1 matches at 8 bases. This CDR3 region has 14 residues. In germline, CDR1 is DFQATT, CDR2 SNEGSKA (reference sequence). V gave up 5 bases and J gave up 4 bases; unmatched junction bases: 9. The CDR3 here is CSAFNPGTGYGYTF. The CDR3 DNA is TGCAGTGCTTTCAACCCAGGGACAGGCTATGGCTACACCTTC.

The table lists this clonotype with many counts. This sequence joins TRBV5-1 and TRBJ2-4, with D perhaps TRBD1 or TRBD2 (5 bases each). This CDR3 has 14 amino acids. CDR1 and CDR2 from the germline V gene are SGHRS and YFSETQ. The V end was cut by 4 bases, the J end by 3 bases, with 11 bases between. This CDR3 reads CASSPGTNKNIQYF. Here the CDR3 DNA reads TGCGCCAGCAGCCCGGGGACCAACAAAAACATTCAGTACTTC.

This clonotype was seen many times. The germline gene is not matched at one end of the junction; a read error may be the cause. The chain carries TRBV5-1 and TRBJ1-1; D is perhaps TRBD1 (6 bases). The CDR3 runs 14 residues. Germline-derived CDR1 and CDR2 are SGHRS and YFSETQ. The CDR3 sequence: CASSSTGMNTEAFF. The CDR3 DNA follows: TGTGCCAGCAGCTCGACAGGCATGAACACTGAAGCTTTCTTT.

This clonotype was seen a few times. This sequence joins TRBV6-6 and TRBJ2-1, with TRBD1 as a possible D gene (7 bases). This CDR3 has 16 residues. V lost 3 bases to trimming and J lost 8 bases, with 20 bases between them. The germline V gene has CDR1 MNHNY and CDR2 SVGAGI (reference sequence). Here the CDR3 DNA reads TGTGCCAGCAGTTATTCCGCCAGGGGGGTTTTGGATGAGCAGTTCTTC. This gives the protein CASSYSARGVLDEQFF.

The CDR3 protein is CSALAGVTGELFF. The CDR3 region has the DNA TGCAGTGCACTAGCGGGAGTCACCGGGGAGCTGTTTTTT. The chain combines TRBV20-1 with TRBJ2-2; 11 bases are shared with TRBD2. This CDR3 contains 13 residues. V shed 6 bases, J shed 4 bases, and the junction held 1 base outside the gene matches. The germline gives CDR1 DFQATT, CDR2 SNEGSKA (reference sequence).